Below are 17 T cell receptor beta chains sequenced from a single sample in a study of T cells after somatic rescue of genetic block (dated by TCRdb to about 2020). Libraries were made using the immunoSEQ multiplex PCR assay. TCRdb's version of the immuneACCESS table is confined to in-frame rearrangements and falls short of the full clone set. An unresolved V gene accounts for under half of the shortfall where checked; the remainder is of unknown origin. The sample table shows 110,000 or so clones, and about nine tenths are seen once. The ten largest account for about 1.5% of the sample. What was sequenced was peripheral blood mononuclear cells (PBMCs). The source is a young woman.

This sequence joins TRBV5-8 and TRBJ1-1; maybe TRBD1 (6 bases). Looked up from germline, CDR1 is SGHTS and CDR2 is YDEGEE. The V end was cut by 2 bases, the J end by 6 bases, with 17 bases between. This CDR3 has 15 residues. CDR3 loop: CASSFEFGGRPEAFF. CDR3 bases: TGTGCCAGCAGCTTCGAGTTTGGGGGGCGACCTGAAGCTTTCTTT.

V usage is TRBV4-1 and J usage is TRBJ1-4; D perhaps matches TRBD1 (5 bases). The CDR3 has 16 amino acids. Trimming pared 3 bases from V and 7 bases from J, leaving 18 bases between. Germline assignment: CDR1 MGHRA and CDR2 YSYEKL. Here the CDR3 DNA reads TGCGCCAGCAGCCAGTCCCTTGGCAGGGCGGGTGAAAAACTGTTTTTT. This codes for CASSQSLGRAGEKLFF.

J is TRBJ1-1 and V is TRBV6-5; maybe TRBD1 (6 bases). CDR1 and CDR2 (germline): MNHEY, SVGAGI. CDR3 length equals 13 residues. Trimming cost V 8 bases and J 8 bases, with 18 bases left between them. The CDR3 loop is CASPGGPTREAFF. The CDR3 DNA is TGTGCCAGCCCCGGGGGGCCAACTAGAGAAGCTTTCTTT.

This sequence joins TRBV18 and TRBJ1-5, with a weak D call TRBD1 (5 bases). Germline CDR1 reads KGHSH; CDR2 reads LQKENI. The CDR3 covers 14 residues. Trimming stripped 3 bases from V and 3 bases from J, with 9 bases between. The CDR3 is CASSPGLDNQPQHF. For the CDR3, the DNA is TGTGCCAGCTCACCGGGACTGGACAATCAGCCCCAGCATTTT.

V and J are TRBV7-9 and TRBJ2-7; D could derive from TRBD1 or TRBD2 (6 bases each). V lost 0 bases, J lost 2 bases, and 14 bases lay in between. Germline V gives CDR1 SEHNR, CDR2 FQNEAQ (reference sequence). The CDR3 covers 16 residues. The CDR3 reads CASSLAGGKGAYEQYF. CDR3 nucleotides: TGTGCCAGCAGCTTAGCTGGGGGGAAGGGGGCCTACGAGCAGTACTTC.

The V and J genes are TRBV6-4 and TRBJ2-1; 9 bases fit TRBD2. Trimming took 3 bases from V and 4 from J; bases not matched to a gene: 4. The CDR3 extends over 15 amino acids. From germline, CDR1 is MRHNA and CDR2 SNTAGT. The CDR3 DNA is TGTGCCAGCAGTGAACAACTAGCGGGTTACAATGAGCAGTTCTTC. Translated: CASSEQLAGYNEQFF.

The V call is TRBV13, the J call TRBJ1-1; 8 bases line up with TRBD1. In germline, CDR1 is PRHDT, CDR2 FYEKMQ (reference sequence). The CDR3 is made up of 17 amino acids. V shed 2 bases and J 5 bases; nucleotides not matched to a gene: 13. CDR3 sequence reads: CASSLTPGGILGTEAFF. Written as DNA, the CDR3 is TGTGCCAGCAGCTTAACTCCAGGGGGCATCTTAGGGACTGAAGCTTTCTTT.

The V and J genes are TRBV18 and TRBJ2-7; D ambiguous. Trimming left V 3 bases short and J 3 bases short, with 12 bases between. Germline loops: CDR1 KGHSH, CDR2 LQKENI. The CDR3 is 14 residues long. The CDR3 DNA is TGTGCCAGCTCACCTGAGTCGACGGGCTACGAGCAGTACTTC. Its protein is CASSPESTGYEQYF.

The chain links TRBV9 to TRBJ2-3, with D possibly being TRBD1 (6 bases). Germline CDR1 reads SGDLS; CDR2 reads YYNGEE. Trimming shortened V by 0 bases and J by 0 bases, and 20 bases separated the two germline ends. The CDR3 spans 19 residues. The CDR3 nucleotides read TGTGCCAGCAGCGTAGCGGTAGGGGGTCTCGGTGCTAGCACAGATACGCAGTATTTT. This gives the protein CASSVAVGGLGASTDTQYF.

The rearrangement uses TRBV30 and TRBJ2-2, with unresolved D. Germline CDR1 GTSNPN, CDR2 SVGIG (reference sequence). The length of the CDR3 is 13 residues. V was pared by 0 bases and J by 6 bases, with 8 bases between. The DNA for the CDR3 is TGTGCCTGGAGTGTCAGAGTCCCCGGGGAGCTGTTTTTT. It specifies CAWSVRVPGELFF.

The V gene is TRBV28, the J gene TRBJ2-5; TRBD1 matches at 8 bases. Germline assignment: CDR1 MDHEN and CDR2 SYDVKM. Unmatched junction bases numbered 4, after V lost 5 bases and J lost 2 bases. There are 14 residues in the CDR3. CDR3 region: CASSGTGGQETQYF. The CDR3 region has the DNA TGTGCCAGCAGTGGGACAGGAGGGCAAGAGACCCAGTACTTC.

The chain couples TRBV2 to TRBJ2-1; unclear D gene. CDR1 and CDR2 (germline): SNHLY, FYNNEI. Trimming removed 8 bases from V and 1 base from J, with 12 bases in between. This CDR3 region has 14 residues. CDR3 amino acids: CASCLSFSYNEQFF. The CDR3 DNA sequence: TGTGCCAGCTGTTTAAGCTTTTCCTACAATGAGCAGTTCTTC.

The chain recombines TRBV19 with TRBJ1-1; no firm D call. Germline V gene sequence: CDR1 LNHDA, CDR2 SQIVND (reference sequence). The CDR3 extends over 15 amino acids. V gave up 3 bases and J gave up 5 bases, with 16 bases separating them. The CDR3 is CASSIPGPGGTEAFF. The CDR3 DNA reads as TGTGCCAGTAGTATCCCAGGCCCCGGAGGAACTGAAGCTTTCTTT.

The chain has TRBV27 and TRBJ2-3; perhaps D is TRBD1 or TRBD2 (7 bases each). Germline V CDR1 and CDR2: MNHEY, SMNVEV (reference sequence). V shed 5 bases and J shed 1 base, with 22 bases lying between them. CDR3 length: 18 residues. CDR3 nucleotide sequence: TGTGCCAGCAGTCATGGGGGAGGGGGCCCCGGACGCACAGATACGCAGTATTTT. Translated: CASSHGGGGPGRTDTQYF.

V usage is TRBV30 and J usage is TRBJ1-2; tentative D call: TRBD1 (5 bases). V lost 3 bases and J lost 5, with 19 bases in between. CDR1 and CDR2 (germline): GTSNPN, SVGIG (reference sequence). The CDR3 is made up of 15 amino acids. CDR3 in DNA: TGTGCCTGGAGCGATCGTCGGCAGGGAAATTATGGCTACACCTTC. Protein product: CAWSDRRQGNYGYTF.

The V gene is TRBV7-9, the J gene TRBJ2-2; unclear D gene. The CDR3 consists of 15 residues. Germline CDR1 SEHNR, CDR2 FQNEAQ (reference sequence). Between the trimmed V and J ends, which lost 5 bases and 1 base, there was a span of 11 bases. The CDR3 sequence: CASSATIKNTGELFF. The CDR3 region has the DNA TGTGCCAGCAGCGCGACGATCAAGAACACCGGGGAGCTGTTTTTT. Supplemented by reference TRBV7-9 and TRBJ2-2, the full variable domain reads DTGVSQNPRHKITKRGQNVTFRCDPISEHNRLYWYRQTLGQGPEFLTYFQNEAQLEKSRLLSDRFSAERPKGSFSTLEIQRTEQGDSAMYLCASSATIKNTGELFFGEGSRLTVL.

In its sample, this clone was seen many times. CDR3 in DNA: TGTGCCAGCAGTGACTCCCTAGCGGGGGAGGTCGATACGCAGTATTTT. Its protein is CASSDSLAGEVDTQYF. The V and J genes are TRBV6-4 and TRBJ2-3; 10 bases align to TRBD2. CDR3 size: 16 residues. The V segment lost 0 bases and the J segment 6 bases; nucleotides outside the gene matches: 6. The germline gives CDR1 MRHNA, CDR2 SNTAGT.